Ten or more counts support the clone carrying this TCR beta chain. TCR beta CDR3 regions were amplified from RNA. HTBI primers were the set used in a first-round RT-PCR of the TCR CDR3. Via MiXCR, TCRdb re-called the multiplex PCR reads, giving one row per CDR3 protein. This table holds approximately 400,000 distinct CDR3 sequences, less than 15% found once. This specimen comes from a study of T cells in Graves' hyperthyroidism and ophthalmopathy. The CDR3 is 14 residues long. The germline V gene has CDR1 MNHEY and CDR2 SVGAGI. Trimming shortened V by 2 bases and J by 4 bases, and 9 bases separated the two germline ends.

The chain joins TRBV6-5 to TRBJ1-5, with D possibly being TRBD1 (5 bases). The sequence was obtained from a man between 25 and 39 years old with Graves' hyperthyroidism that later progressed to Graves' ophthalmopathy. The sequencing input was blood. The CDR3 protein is CASSYRGKNQPQHF. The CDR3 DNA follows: TGTGCCAGCAGTTACCGGGGGAAGAATCAGCCCCAGCATTTT.